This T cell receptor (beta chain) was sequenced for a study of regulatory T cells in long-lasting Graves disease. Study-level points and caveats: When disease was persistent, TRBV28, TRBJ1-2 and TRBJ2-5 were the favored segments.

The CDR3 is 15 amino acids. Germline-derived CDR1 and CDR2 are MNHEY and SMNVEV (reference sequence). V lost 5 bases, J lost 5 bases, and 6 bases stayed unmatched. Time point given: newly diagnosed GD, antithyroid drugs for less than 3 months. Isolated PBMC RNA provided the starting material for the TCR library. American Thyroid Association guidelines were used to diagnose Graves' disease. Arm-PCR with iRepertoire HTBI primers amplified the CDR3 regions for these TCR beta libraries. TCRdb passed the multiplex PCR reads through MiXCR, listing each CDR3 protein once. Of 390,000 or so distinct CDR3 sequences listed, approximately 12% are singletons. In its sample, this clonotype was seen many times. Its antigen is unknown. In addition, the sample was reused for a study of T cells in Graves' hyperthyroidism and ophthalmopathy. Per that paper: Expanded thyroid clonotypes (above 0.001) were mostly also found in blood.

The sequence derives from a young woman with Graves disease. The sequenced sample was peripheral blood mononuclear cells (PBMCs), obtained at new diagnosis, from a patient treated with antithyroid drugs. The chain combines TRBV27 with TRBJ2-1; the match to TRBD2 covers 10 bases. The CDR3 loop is CASSPRGTSDNEQFF. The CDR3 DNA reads TGTGCCAGCAGTCCACGGGGGACTAGCGACAATGAGCAGTTCTTC.